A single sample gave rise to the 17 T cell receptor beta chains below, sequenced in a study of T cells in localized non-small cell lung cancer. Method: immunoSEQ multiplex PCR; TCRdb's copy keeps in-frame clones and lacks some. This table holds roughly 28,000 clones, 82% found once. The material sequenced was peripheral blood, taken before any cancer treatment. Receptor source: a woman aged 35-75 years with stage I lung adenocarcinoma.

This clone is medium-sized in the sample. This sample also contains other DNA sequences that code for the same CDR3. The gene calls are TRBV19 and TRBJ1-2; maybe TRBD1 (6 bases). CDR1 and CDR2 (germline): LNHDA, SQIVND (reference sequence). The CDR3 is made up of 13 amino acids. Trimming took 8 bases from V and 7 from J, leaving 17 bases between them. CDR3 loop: CASASGAGGGYTF. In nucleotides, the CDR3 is TGTGCCAGTGCGTCGGGGGCAGGTGGTGGCTACACCTTC.

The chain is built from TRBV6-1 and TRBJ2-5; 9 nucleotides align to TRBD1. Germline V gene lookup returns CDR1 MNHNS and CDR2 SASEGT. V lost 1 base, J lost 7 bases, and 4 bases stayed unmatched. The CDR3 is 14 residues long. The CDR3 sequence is CASSEDWDRVTQYF. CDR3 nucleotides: TGTGCCAGCAGTGAAGATTGGGACAGGGTGACCCAGTACTTC.

This CDR3 is CASNMGGAGNQPQHF. The CDR3 nucleotides read TGTGCCAGTAACATGGGGGGCGCTGGTAATCAGCCCCAGCATTTT. J is TRBJ1-5 and V is TRBV19, with D perhaps matching TRBD1 (6 bases). This CDR3 has 15 residues. Germline V gene lookup returns CDR1 LNHDA and CDR2 SQIVND (reference sequence). V was trimmed by 7 bases and J by 4 bases, leaving 17 bases between them.

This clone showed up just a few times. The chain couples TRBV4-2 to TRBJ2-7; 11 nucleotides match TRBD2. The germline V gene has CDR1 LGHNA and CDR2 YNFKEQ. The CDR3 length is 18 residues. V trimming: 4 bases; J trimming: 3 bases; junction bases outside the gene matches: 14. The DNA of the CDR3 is TGTGCCAGCAGCCCCTCCCTAGCGGGGGGCCTAAGGAGCTACGAGCAGTACTTC. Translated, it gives CASSPSLAGGLRSYEQYF.

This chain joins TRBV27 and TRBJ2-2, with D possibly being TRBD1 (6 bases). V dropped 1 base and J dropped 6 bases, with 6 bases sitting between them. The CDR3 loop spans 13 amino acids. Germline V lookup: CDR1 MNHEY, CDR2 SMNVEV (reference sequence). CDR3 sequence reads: CASSLWGPGELFF. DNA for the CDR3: TGTGCCAGCAGTTTATGGGGGCCCGGGGAGCTGTTTTTT.

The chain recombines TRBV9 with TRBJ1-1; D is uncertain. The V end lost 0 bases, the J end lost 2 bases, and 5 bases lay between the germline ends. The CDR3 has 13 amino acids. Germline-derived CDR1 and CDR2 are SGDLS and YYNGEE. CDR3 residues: CASSVAGNTEAFF. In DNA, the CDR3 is TGTGCCAGCAGCGTAGCGGGTAACACTGAAGCTTTCTTT.

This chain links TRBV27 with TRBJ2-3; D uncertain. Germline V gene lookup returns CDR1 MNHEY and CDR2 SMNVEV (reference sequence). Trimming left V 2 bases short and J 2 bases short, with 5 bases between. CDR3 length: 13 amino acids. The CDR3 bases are TGTGCCAGCAGTTTAGGCCTCACAGATACGCAGTATTTT. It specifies CASSLGLTDTQYF.

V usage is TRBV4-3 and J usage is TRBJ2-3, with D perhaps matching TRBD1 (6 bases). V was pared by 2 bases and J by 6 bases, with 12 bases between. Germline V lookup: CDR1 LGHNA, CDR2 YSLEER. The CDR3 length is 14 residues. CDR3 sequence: CASSQQGRVDTQYF. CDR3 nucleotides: TGCGCCAGCAGCCAACAGGGGCGCGTGGATACGCAGTATTTT.

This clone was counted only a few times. The CDR3 here is CASSFTGHNEQFF. Here the CDR3 DNA reads TGTGCCAGCAGCTTTACAGGACACAATGAGCAGTTCTTC. The rearrangement joins TRBV7-3 to TRBJ2-1; D possibly corresponds to TRBD1 (5 bases). V was pared by 3 bases and J by 5 bases, with 8 bases between. CDR3 length: 13 amino acids. Per germline, CDR1 SGHTA and CDR2 FQGTGA.

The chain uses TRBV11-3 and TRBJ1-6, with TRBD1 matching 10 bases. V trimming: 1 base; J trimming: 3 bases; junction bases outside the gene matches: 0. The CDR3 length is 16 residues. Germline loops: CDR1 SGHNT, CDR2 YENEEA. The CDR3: CASSLGTGGYNSPLHF. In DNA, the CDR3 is TGTGCCAGCAGCTTAGGGACAGGGGGCTATAATTCACCCCTCCACTTT.

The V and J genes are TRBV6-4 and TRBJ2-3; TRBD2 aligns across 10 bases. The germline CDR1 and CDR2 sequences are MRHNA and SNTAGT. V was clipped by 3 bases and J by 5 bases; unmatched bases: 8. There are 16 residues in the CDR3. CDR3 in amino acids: CASSEGAGGPKDTQYF. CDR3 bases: TGTGCCAGCAGTGAGGGAGCGGGGGGGCCGAAAGATACGCAGTATTTT.

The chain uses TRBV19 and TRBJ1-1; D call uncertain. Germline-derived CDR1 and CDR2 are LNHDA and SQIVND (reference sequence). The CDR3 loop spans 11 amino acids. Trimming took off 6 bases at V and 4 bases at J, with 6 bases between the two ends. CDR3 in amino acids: CASRSLTEAFF. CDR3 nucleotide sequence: TGTGCCAGTAGAAGCCTCACTGAAGCTTTCTTT. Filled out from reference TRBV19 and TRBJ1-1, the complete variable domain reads DGGITQSPKYLFRKEGQNVTLSCEQNLNHDAMYWYRQDPGQGLRLIYYSQIVNDFQKGDIAEGYSVSREKKESFPLTVTSAQKNPTAFYLCASRSLTEAFFGQGTRLTVV.

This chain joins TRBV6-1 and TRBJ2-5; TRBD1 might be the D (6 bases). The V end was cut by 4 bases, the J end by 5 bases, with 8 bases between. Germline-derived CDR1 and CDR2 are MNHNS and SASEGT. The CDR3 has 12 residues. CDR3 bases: TGTGCCAGCAGTGTCCAGGGGGAGACCCAGTACTTC. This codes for CASSVQGETQYF.

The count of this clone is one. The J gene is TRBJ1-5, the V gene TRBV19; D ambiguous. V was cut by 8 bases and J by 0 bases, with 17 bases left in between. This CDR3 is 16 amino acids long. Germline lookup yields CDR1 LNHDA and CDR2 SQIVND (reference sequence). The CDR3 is CASSLSSSLSNQPQHF. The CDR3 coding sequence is TGTGCCAGTTCTCTTTCGTCCTCACTTAGCAATCAGCCCCAGCATTTT.

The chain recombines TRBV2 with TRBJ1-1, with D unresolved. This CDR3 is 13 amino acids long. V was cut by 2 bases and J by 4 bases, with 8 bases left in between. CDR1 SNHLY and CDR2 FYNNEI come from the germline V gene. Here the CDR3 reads CASSEMSSTEAFF. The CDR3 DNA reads TGTGCCAGCAGTGAAATGAGTAGCACTGAAGCTTTCTTT.

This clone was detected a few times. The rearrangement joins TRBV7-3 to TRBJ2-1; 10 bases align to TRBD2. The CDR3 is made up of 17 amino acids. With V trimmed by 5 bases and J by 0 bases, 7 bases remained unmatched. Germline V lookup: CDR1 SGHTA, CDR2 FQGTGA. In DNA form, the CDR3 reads TGTGCCAGCAGCCCGATCACTAGCGGGGTCTCCTACAATGAGCAGTTCTTC. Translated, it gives CASSPITSGVSYNEQFF.

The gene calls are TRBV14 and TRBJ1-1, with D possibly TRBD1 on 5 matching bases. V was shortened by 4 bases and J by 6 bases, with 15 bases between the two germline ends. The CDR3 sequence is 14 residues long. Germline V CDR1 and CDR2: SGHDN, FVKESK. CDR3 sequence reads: CASSPRTGDAEAFF. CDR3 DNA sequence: TGTGCCAGCAGCCCGAGGACGGGGGACGCTGAAGCTTTCTTT.